The 20 T cell receptor beta chains listed next were all sequenced from one sample in a study of cytomegalovirus exposure and HLA in healthy donors. Researchers ran the PCR with 60 Vbeta and 13 Jbeta primers. Assay used: immunoSEQ multiplex PCR; TCRdb lists only in-frame clones, some missing. The table has under 150,000 clones, less than 10% seen once. Source material: PBMCs. All receptors derive from a male donor in good health and CMV-seronegative.

This clone was seen a handful of times. The V gene is TRBV19, the J gene TRBJ2-2; a weak D match, TRBD1 (6 bases). The CDR3 has 14 residues. Germline lookup yields CDR1 LNHDA and CDR2 SQIVND (reference sequence). Trimming shortened V by 10 bases and J by 1 base, and 13 bases separated the two germline ends. The CDR3 loop reads CATTPGQNTGELFF. CDR3 coding DNA: TGTGCCACCACCCCGGGACAGAACACCGGGGAGCTGTTTTTT.

The gene calls are TRBV4-2 and TRBJ2-3, with a weak D call TRBD2 (6 bases). The CDR3 contains 16 residues. Germline V gives CDR1 LGHNA, CDR2 YNFKEQ. V gave up 4 bases and J gave up 5 bases, with 19 bases separating them. Here the CDR3 DNA reads TGTGCCAGCAGCCCTGAGGAGGGGCTCTGGGGAGATACGCAGTATTTT. Protein: CASSPEEGLWGDTQYF.

CDR3 DNA: TGTGCCAGCAGCCCCGACTTAGGGACAGGGACCTATGGCTACACCTTC. Translating gives CASSPDLGTGTYGYTF. The chain employs TRBV11-2 and TRBJ1-2; TRBD1 aligns across 9 bases. The CDR3 spans 16 residues. The germline V gene has CDR1 SGHAT and CDR2 FQNNGV. V lost 5 bases to trimming and J lost 4 bases; unmatched junction nucleotides: 11.

The V and J genes are TRBV28 and TRBJ1-5, with D possibly TRBD1 on 5 matching bases. The CDR3 consists of 15 residues. Germline V gene sequence: CDR1 MDHEN, CDR2 SYDVKM. Trimming stripped 2 bases from V and 0 bases from J, with 8 bases between. In DNA, the CDR3 is TGTGCCAGCAGTTTAGTCAGGGATAGCAATCAGCCCCAGCATTTT. Its translation: CASSLVRDSNQPQHF.

The chain joins TRBV4-1 to TRBJ1-2; D remains unclear. Between the trimmed V and J ends, which lost 0 bases and 8 bases, there was a span of 16 bases. The CDR3 covers 15 residues. Germline CDR1 reads MGHRA; CDR2 reads YSYEKL. CDR3 protein: CASSQEESTRQGYTF. CDR3 nucleotides: TGCGCCAGCAGCCAAGAGGAGTCGACCCGCCAGGGCTACACCTTC.

This clone was seen only a few times. The J gene is TRBJ2-3, the V gene TRBV5-4, with a weak D call TRBD2 (5 bases). V was cut by 4 bases and J by 3 bases, with 18 bases left in between. Germline loops: CDR1 SGHNT, CDR2 YYREEE (reference sequence). CDR3 length: 16 residues. The CDR3 DNA reads as TGTGCCAGCAGCGTCGGAGGAAGCGGCGGAACAGATACGCAGTATTTT. Its translation: CASSVGGSGGTDTQYF.

A few counts support this clone. The chain joins TRBV27 to TRBJ1-1; weak D call: TRBD1 (5 bases). Deletions cut 7 bases from V and 4 bases from J, with 16 bases between. From germline, CDR1 is MNHEY and CDR2 SMNVEV (reference sequence). The CDR3 contains 14 residues. CDR3 in amino acids: CASNQAGRTTEAFF. The CDR3, as DNA: TGTGCCAGCAATCAAGCGGGGCGGACCACTGAAGCTTTCTTT.

This clone came up a few times. The CDR3 bases are TGTGCCATCAGTGAGGGGGTCCCGGGAGTTAATTACTTC. Protein: CAISEGVPGVNYF. The chain has TRBV10-3 and TRBJ2-7; D may be TRBD2 (6 bases). The CDR3 loop spans 13 amino acids. The germline V gene has CDR1 ENHRY and CDR2 SYGVKD. The V end lost 2 bases, the J end lost 13 bases, and 18 bases lay between the germline ends.

This clone was counted between two and nine times. The J gene is TRBJ2-3, the V gene TRBV7-3; 9 nucleotides match TRBD2. V was clipped by 1 base and J by 2 bases; unmatched bases: 10. The CDR3 runs 18 residues. Germline assignment: CDR1 SGHTA and CDR2 FQGTGA. This CDR3 reads CASSLKPGGGGFTDTQYF. The CDR3 coding sequence is TGTGCCAGCAGCTTAAAACCTGGCGGGGGGGGTTTCACAGATACGCAGTATTTT.

The CDR3 loop is CASSSVRADGYTF. CDR3 in DNA: TGCGCCAGCAGCTCGGTGAGAGCGGATGGCTACACCTTC. The chain combines TRBV5-1 with TRBJ1-2; D is undetermined. The CDR3 covers 13 residues. V gave up 3 bases and J gave up 6 bases, with 12 bases separating them. Germline V gene data show CDR1 as SGHRS and CDR2 as YFSETQ.

The chain carries TRBV28 and TRBJ1-6, with a tentative D call TRBD1 (6 bases). This CDR3 is 15 amino acids long. Between the trimmed V and J ends, which lost 3 bases and 9 bases, there was a span of 15 bases. The germline V gene has CDR1 MDHEN and CDR2 SYDVKM. CDR3 sequence: CASSFMTSGVSPLHF. For the CDR3, the DNA is TGTGCCAGCAGTTTCATGACCTCAGGGGTTTCACCCCTCCACTTT.

In this sample, this clone turned up a few times. CDR3 protein: CASSSSGVPTEAFF. The CDR3 nucleotides are TGCGCCAGCAGCTCTTCGGGTGTTCCAACTGAAGCTTTCTTT. The chain combines TRBV5-1 with TRBJ1-1; D not resolved. Trimming left V 3 bases short and J 5 bases short, with 14 bases between. In germline, CDR1 is SGHRS, CDR2 YFSETQ. CDR3 length: 14 amino acids.

This chain connects TRBV11-3 to TRBJ1-1, with 7 bases aligning to TRBD1. V shed 1 base and J 1 base; nucleotides not matched to a gene: 15. The CDR3 loop spans 19 amino acids. The V gene's germline CDR1 is SGHNT and CDR2 YENEEA. In nucleotides, the CDR3 is TGTGCCAGCAGCTTAGCTGCCGGAGGACGCAGGGGGGCGAACACTGAAGCTTTCTTT. As protein: CASSLAAGGRRGANTEAFF.

This clone was seen more than once but under ten times. This rearrangement joins TRBV4-1 to TRBJ1-5; D might be TRBD1 (6 bases). Germline V CDR1 and CDR2: MGHRA, YSYEKL. The ends were cut back, 3 bases at V and 1 base at J, with 19 bases in the middle. The CDR3 covers 18 residues. The CDR3 DNA reads as TGCGCCAGCAGCCATCCTTCGCTACAGGGACGGAGCAATCAGCCCCAGCATTTT. It translates to CASSHPSLQGRSNQPQHF.

The CDR3 DNA sequence: TGTGCCATTACATCGGACAGACACACTGAAGCTTTCTTT. Translating it yields CAITSDRHTEAFF. This chain joins TRBV6-1 and TRBJ1-1, with a possible D match to TRBD1 (6 bases). V was trimmed by 10 bases and J by 3 bases, leaving 15 bases between them. CDR1 MNHNS and CDR2 SASEGT come from the germline V gene. The CDR3 extends over 13 amino acids.

This clone was counted a few times. Mismatch with germline at one junction end may stem from a read error. For the CDR3, the DNA is TGTGCCAGCAGCATAATCGGACAGGCCCAAACCCACTTC. It translates to CASSIIGQAQTHF. The V and J genes are TRBV7-9 and TRBJ2-7; 7 nucleotides align to TRBD1. Germline V gene sequence: CDR1 SEHNR, CDR2 FQNEAQ (reference sequence). There are 13 residues in the CDR3.

This clone was recorded once. The rearrangement joins TRBV7-9 to TRBJ1-5, with TRBD1 matching 7 bases. J was trimmed by 0 bases and V by 5 bases; bases with no gene match: 7. This CDR3 spans 16 amino acids. Germline CDR1 SEHNR, CDR2 FQNEAQ (reference sequence). CDR3 coding DNA: TGTGCCAGCAGCCCACCGACAGGGAATAGCAATCAGCCCCAGCATTTT. Protein: CASSPPTGNSNQPQHF.

This clone was seen only a few times. The chain couples TRBV2 to TRBJ2-7; D possibly corresponds to TRBD1 (5 bases). The CDR3 length is 14 residues. Germline assignment: CDR1 SNHLY and CDR2 FYNNEI. V shed 7 bases and J shed 7 bases, with 20 bases lying between them. The CDR3, as DNA: TGTGCCAGCATGGTCAGGGCGGCAGTTGGGGAGCAGTACTTC. This translates into CASMVRAAVGEQYF.

This clone appeared a few times. This sample includes further DNA sequences coding for the same CDR3. V and J are TRBV29-1 and TRBJ1-2; 10 positions match TRBD1. Trimming removed 7 bases from V and 6 bases from J; junction bases left unmatched: 2. Germline V lookup: CDR1 SQVTM, CDR2 ANQGSEA. The CDR3 is 11 residues long. For the CDR3, the DNA is TGCAGCGCTGGGACAGGGGATGGCTACACCTTC. Translation: CSAGTGDGYTF.

The sample holds a few counts of this clone. The rearrangement uses TRBV10-2 and TRBJ2-1; D unclear. The CDR3 covers 13 residues. Germline V gene sequence: CDR1 WSHSY, CDR2 SAAADI. Trimming cost V 4 bases and J 0 bases, with 4 bases left between them. CDR3 region: CASSAGSYNEQFF. The CDR3 DNA reads TGCGCCAGCAGTGCGGGCTCCTACAATGAGCAGTTCTTC.